This TCR beta chain was recorded in a study of blood T cell repertoires in COVID-19. The wider study: T cells, B-cell-depleted T cells, or PBMCs provided the cDNA or gDNA that served as material.

Trimming shortened V by 5 bases and J by 1 base, and 5 bases separated the two germline ends. Germline CDR1 LNHDA, CDR2 SQIVND (reference sequence). There are 12 residues in the CDR3. Sequenced by immunoSEQ multiplex PCR; TCRdb stores in-frame clones only, minus some. There are 250,000 or so clones in the sample; around nine tenths occur only once, and approximately 2% lies in the top ten. The chain recombines TRBV19 with TRBJ2-5; D gene ambiguous. The clonotype originates from a man aged 25-45 years with active or convalescent COVID-19. The sequenced sample consisted of peripheral blood. This CDR3 reads CASSLRQETQYF. The CDR3 DNA is TGTGCCAGTAGTCTCCGCCAAGAGACCCAGTACTTC.